This T cell receptor beta chain was captured by sequencing in a study of T cell responses to AZD1222 COVID-19 vaccine. Only in-frame clones appear in the TCRdb table, and some are missing; sequencing was by immunoSEQ multiplex PCR. The repertoire holds approximately 28,000 clones, with roughly 93% as singletons. Between the trimmed V and J ends, which lost 7 bases and 0 bases, there was a span of 6 bases. CDR3 length equals 13 residues. Germline V lookup: CDR1 MNHEY, CDR2 SVGAGI. The TCR comes from an adult in good health. Sequencing used peripheral blood, obtained on day 0 of AZD1222 vaccination. V and J are TRBV6-5 and TRBJ2-2; D is uncertain. CDR3 sequence (DNA): TGTGCCAGCAAAGACTCGAACACCGGGGAGCTGTTTTTT. Amino acids: CASKDSNTGELFF.